The next 6 T cell receptor beta chains were all read from a single sample in a study of read filtering for tumor transcriptome and immune sequencing. From 400 to 450 ng of RNA, a library with molecular barcoded alpha/delta and beta/gamma adaptors was made. MiXCR, run by TCRdb on the reads, gives a single entry per CDR3 protein. The sample contains roughly 82,000 distinct CDR3 sequences, approximately 13% of which appear only once. Source material: a population of CD138-negative cells sorted from bone marrow. The source is a donor over 35 with multiple myeloma.

This clonotype was observed many times. The genes are TRBV5-1 and TRBJ2-5; 8 nucleotides line up with TRBD2. Germline loops: CDR1 SGHRS, CDR2 YFSETQ. This CDR3 is 16 amino acids long. The J segment lost 2 bases and the V segment lost 0 bases, leaving 6 bases of the junction unmatched. The CDR3 DNA is TGCGCCAGCAGCTTGGAGCCAGCGGGGGAGCAAGAGACCCAGTACTTC. Amino acid sequence: CASSLEPAGEQETQYF.

J is TRBJ2-5 and V is TRBV11-3, with 8 bases lining up with TRBD1. J gave up 5 bases and V 5 bases, and 7 bases lay outside the gene matches. The CDR3 spans 14 residues. Germline V gene lookup returns CDR1 SGHNT and CDR2 YENEEA. The CDR3, as DNA: TGTGCCAGCAGCGTAGGACAGGGTCGGGAGACCCAGTACTTC. It codes for CASSVGQGRETQYF.

At least ten counts were recorded for this clonotype. V gene TRBV19 combines with J gene TRBJ2-1, with D possibly TRBD1 on 5 matching bases. V lost 5 bases and J lost 7, with 18 bases in between. Per germline, CDR1 LNHDA and CDR2 SQIVND (reference sequence). This CDR3 has 15 amino acids. The DNA of the CDR3 is TGTGCCAGTAGTCCCCTCAGGGCGGTCAGGAATGAGCAGTTCTTC. Amino acid sequence: CASSPLRAVRNEQFF.

This clonotype was picked up many times. The DNA of the CDR3 is TGCGCCAGCAGCCAGGGACTAGCGGGAGGTCGGAATGAGCAGTTCTTC. This encodes CASSQGLAGGRNEQFF. The chain joins TRBV5-1 to TRBJ2-1, with 15 bases fitting TRBD2. Unmatched junction bases numbered 6, after V lost 4 bases and J lost 7 bases. The CDR3 runs 16 residues. Germline V gene sequence: CDR1 SGHRS, CDR2 YFSETQ.

This clonotype was picked up many times. CDR3 DNA sequence: TGCAGCGTCAGTCAGGAGATGAACACTGAAGCTTTCTTT. As protein: CSVSQEMNTEAFF. The chain combines TRBV29-1 with TRBJ1-1, with D unresolved. Germline CDR1 SQVTM, CDR2 ANQGSEA. This CDR3 spans 13 amino acids. V lost 6 bases and J lost 0, with 11 bases in between. The full variable domain, rest sourced from reference TRBV29-1 and TRBJ1-1, is SAVISQKPSRDICQRGTSLTIQCQVDSQVTMMFWYRQQPGQSLTLIATANQGSEATYESGFVIDKFPISRPNLTFSTLTVSNMSPEDSSIYLCSVSQEMNTEAFFGQGTRLTVV.

This clonotype appeared a few times. This rearrangement joins TRBV20-1 to TRBJ1-2, with D perhaps matching TRBD1 (6 bases). The length of the CDR3 is 14 residues. The germline V gene encodes CDR1 DFQATT and CDR2 SNEGSKA (reference sequence). V lost 0 bases to trimming and J lost 12 bases, with 20 bases between them. CDR3 protein: CSARDPLHQGRNTF. CDR3 nucleotides: TGCAGTGCTAGAGATCCCCTCCATCAGGGGAGGAACACCTTC.